This TCR beta chain came from a study of blood T cell repertoires in COVID-19. The germline V gene has CDR1 LNHDA and CDR2 SQIVND (reference sequence). The CDR3 extends over 13 amino acids. J was trimmed by 6 bases and V by 6 bases; bases with no gene match: 4. Profiling relied on immunoSEQ multiplex PCR, and the TCRdb table lists in-frame clones only, not all of them. The table records 150,000 to 200,000 clones, roughly four fifths of them present only once. Sequenced sample: peripheral blood. The clonotype originates from a human donor in a cohort sampled during active COVID-19. V gene TRBV19 combines with J gene TRBJ2-1; TRBD2 matches 8 bases. CDR3 amino acids: CASSRGGGNEQFF. In DNA, the CDR3 is TGTGCCAGTAGCCGGGGGGGAGGCAATGAGCAGTTCTTC.